Listed here are 4 T cell receptor beta chains from one sample, sequenced in a study of monozygotic twins with inflammatory bowel disease. After re-calling the 5' RACE reads, TCRdb lists one entry per CDR3 protein, DNA absent. The table for this sample gives nearly 450,000 distinct CDR3 sequences. The sequenced material came from blood. The origin of the receptors is a human donor with ulcerative colitis or Crohn's disease, or a healthy co-twin of an affected twin (not recorded which).

This chain connects TRBV27 to TRBJ2-7; TCRdb returns TRBD1, unconfirmable since there is no DNA. Germline CDR1 and CDR2: MNHEY and SMNVEV (reference sequence). The CDR3 is made up of 11 amino acids. The CDR3 sequence: CASRSPGEQYF.

The rearrangement joins TRBV18 to TRBJ1-5; as DNA is missing, the TRBD1 call by TCRdb cannot be tested. CDR3 size: 15 residues. Germline CDR1 KGHSH, CDR2 LQKENI. CDR3 sequence reads: CASSPNRQGNQPQHF.

The rearrangement links TRBV27 to TRBJ2-3; TCRdb names TRBD2, which stays unverified in the absence of DNA. Germline lookup yields CDR1 MNHEY and CDR2 SMNVEV (reference sequence). This CDR3 has 16 amino acids. The CDR3 sequence: CASRLLAMFPTDTQYF.

The rearrangement joins TRBV3-1 to TRBJ1-1. CDR1 is LGHDT and CDR2 is YNNKEL in the germline V gene (reference sequence). The CDR3 has 12 amino acids. CDR3 loop: CASSQGVVGAFF.